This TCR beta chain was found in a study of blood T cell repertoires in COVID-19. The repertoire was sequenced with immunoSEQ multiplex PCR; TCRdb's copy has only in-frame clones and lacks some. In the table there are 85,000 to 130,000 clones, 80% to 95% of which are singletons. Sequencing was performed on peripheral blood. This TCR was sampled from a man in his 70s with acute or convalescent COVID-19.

The CDR3 nucleotides are TGCGCCAGCAGTGAGTTGGGACAACGTAATCAGCCCCAGCATTTT. This gives the protein CASSELGQRNQPQHF. The chain carries TRBV10-1 and TRBJ1-5, with a tentative D call TRBD1 (6 bases). Deletions cut 1 base from V and 4 bases from J, with 11 bases between. The CDR3 length is 15 residues. Germline CDR1 and CDR2: WNHNN and SYGVQD (reference sequence).